The rows below give T cell receptor beta chains drawn from one sample of a study of T cells in localized non-small cell lung cancer. Profiling relied on immunoSEQ multiplex PCR, and the TCRdb table lists in-frame clones only, not all of them. The sample consists of around 15,000 clones, approximately 85% of them appearing once. The sample was peripheral blood, taken before any cancer treatment. These receptors were taken from a female donor of 60 years or more with stage I squamous cell lung carcinoma. The CDR3 runs from the conserved cysteine through the conserved F or W. The D gene is left open where the match is weak. The size of a clone is reported for some rows only, either as once, few or many, or as a class for expanded clones.

v_call: TRBV19; clone_size: .; d_call: .; j_call: TRBJ1-5; cdr3_nt: TGTGCCAGTAGTAGCCTCAGGGAGGGTGCACAGCCCCAGCATTTT; cdr3_aa: CASSSLREGAQPQHF
v_call: TRBV19; clone_size: .; d_call: TRBD2; j_call: TRBJ2-2; cdr3_nt: TGTGCCAGTAGTATAGCGGGAGGCGTCACCGGGGAGCTGTTTTTT; cdr3_aa: CASSIAGGVTGELFF
v_call: TRBV7-2; clone_size: .; d_call: .; j_call: TRBJ1-2; cdr3_nt: TGTGCCAGCAGCACGCTTGGTGGCTACACCTTC; cdr3_aa: CASSTLGGYTF
v_call: TRBV25-1; clone_size: .; d_call: .; j_call: TRBJ1-4; cdr3_nt: TGTGCCAGCAGTGGGGTTGAAAAACTGTTTTTT; cdr3_aa: CASSGVEKLFF
v_call: TRBV5-6; clone_size: .; d_call: TRBD1; j_call: TRBJ1-2; cdr3_nt: TGTGCCAGCAGCCCTGGAGGGCGGTGGGGGACAGTCGTCTTC; cdr3_aa: CASSPGGRWGTVVF
v_call: TRBV15; clone_size: .; d_call: TRBD1; j_call: TRBJ1-5; cdr3_nt: TGTGCCACCAGCAGAGACCAGGGGGATCAGCCCCAGCATTTT; cdr3_aa: CATSRDQGDQPQHF
v_call: TRBV2; clone_size: few; d_call: .; j_call: TRBJ2-7; cdr3_nt: TGTGCCAGCAGTCTAGGGGGTCAGGGGTACGAGCAGTACTTC; cdr3_aa: CASSLGGQGYEQYF
v_call: TRBV28; clone_size: .; d_call: .; j_call: TRBJ2-7; cdr3_nt: TGTGCCAGCAGTGCTTTGCGACAGGCCTTCTCCTACGAGCAGTACTTC; cdr3_aa: CASSALRQAFSYEQYF
v_call: TRBV4-1; clone_size: .; d_call: .; j_call: TRBJ2-7; cdr3_nt: TGCGCCAGCAGCCAAGATCGAGGGGATTTGGGCCACGAGCAGTACTTC; cdr3_aa: CASSQDRGDLGHEQYF
v_call: TRBV7-8; clone_size: once; d_call: TRBD2; j_call: TRBJ2-1; cdr3_nt: TGTGCCAGCAGCCCGGGGGCTAGCGGGGGATACAATGAGCAGTTCTTC; cdr3_aa: CASSPGASGGYNEQFF
v_call: TRBV5-5; clone_size: .; d_call: .; j_call: TRBJ2-5; cdr3_nt: TGTGCCAGCAGCCGGGACGGTGCGAGAGGAGAGACCCAGTACTTC; cdr3_aa: CASSRDGARGETQYF
v_call: TRBV10-1; clone_size: .; d_call: .; j_call: TRBJ2-3; cdr3_nt: TGCGCCAGCAGTGTTAACAGAGCAGATACGCAGTATTTT; cdr3_aa: CASSVNRADTQYF
v_call: TRBV11-2; clone_size: .; d_call: TRBD1; j_call: TRBJ1-5; cdr3_nt: TGTGCCAGCAGCTCGCAGAGGACAGGGGAAGGTAGCAATCAGCCCCAGCATTTT; cdr3_aa: CASSSQRTGEGSNQPQHF
v_call: TRBV7-9; clone_size: .; d_call: TRBD1; j_call: TRBJ2-3; cdr3_nt: TGTGCCAGCAGCTCCGGGACAGGGTATGATACGCAGTATTTT; cdr3_aa: CASSSGTGYDTQYF
v_call: TRBV28; clone_size: once; d_call: .; j_call: TRBJ1-5; cdr3_nt: TGTGCCAGCAGTTTAATGGGGACGGATTACTTTAGCAATCAGCCCCAGCATTTT; cdr3_aa: CASSLMGTDYFSNQPQHF
v_call: TRBV2; clone_size: once; d_call: .; j_call: TRBJ2-5; cdr3_nt: TGTGCCAGCAGTGAAACTCCCGACAGGCAAGAGACCCAGTACTTC; cdr3_aa: CASSETPDRQETQYF
v_call: TRBV7-9; clone_size: .; d_call: TRBD1; j_call: TRBJ1-5; cdr3_nt: TGTGCCAGCAGGACAGGGCATCAGCCCCAGCATTTT; cdr3_aa: CASRTGHQPQHF
v_call: TRBV11-1; clone_size: .; d_call: .; j_call: TRBJ2-5; cdr3_nt: TGTGCCAGCAGCTCTTATGAGACCCAGTACTTC; cdr3_aa: CASSSYETQYF
v_call: TRBV29-1; clone_size: .; d_call: .; j_call: TRBJ2-2; cdr3_nt: TGCAGCGTCCAGAAGACATCTAGTGCGGAGCTGTTTTTT; cdr3_aa: CSVQKTSSAELFF
v_call: TRBV27; clone_size: .; d_call: .; j_call: TRBJ1-1; cdr3_nt: TGTGCCAGCAGTTCAGGGTTGAGTAGCACTGAAGCTTTCTTT; cdr3_aa: CASSSGLSSTEAFF
v_call: TRBV29-1; clone_size: .; d_call: .; j_call: TRBJ2-3; cdr3_nt: TGCAGCGTTGCGCTGGGAAGGGGCTTGGCAGATACGCAGTATTTT; cdr3_aa: CSVALGRGLADTQYF
v_call: TRBV2; clone_size: few; d_call: TRBD1; j_call: TRBJ1-2; cdr3_nt: TGTGCCAGCAGTCTCGAGGGACAGGGCCATGGCTACACCTTC; cdr3_aa: CASSLEGQGHGYTF
v_call: TRBV14; clone_size: .; d_call: TRBD1; j_call: TRBJ2-6; cdr3_nt: TGTGCCAGCAGTACAGGGGGCTACTCTGGGGCCAACGTCCTGACTTTC; cdr3_aa: CASSTGGYSGANVLTF
v_call: TRBV5-1; clone_size: .; d_call: TRBD1; j_call: TRBJ1-1; cdr3_nt: TGCGCCAGCAGCCCCGGACAGGTTGGGAACACTGAAGCTTTCTTT; cdr3_aa: CASSPGQVGNTEAFF
v_call: TRBV18; clone_size: .; d_call: TRBD1; j_call: TRBJ1-4; cdr3_nt: TGTGCCAGCTCACCTACGGACAGGGCAGAAAGGGAAGGACTGTTTTTT; cdr3_aa: CASSPTDRAEREGLFF
v_call: TRBV29-1; clone_size: .; d_call: .; j_call: TRBJ1-1; cdr3_nt: TGCAGCGTTGAAGAAGGGGAACGAGAAGCTTTCTTT; cdr3_aa: CSVEEGEREAFF
v_call: TRBV7-6; clone_size: .; d_call: TRBD2; j_call: TRBJ2-1; cdr3_nt: TGTGCCAGCAGCTTACGCTTTGCGGCTAGCGGGGACCTCAATGAGCAGTTCTTC; cdr3_aa: CASSLRFAASGDLNEQFF
v_call: TRBV28; clone_size: .; d_call: .; j_call: TRBJ2-5; cdr3_nt: TGTGCCAGCAGTCGCCCCAGGAACCAGGGGACCCAGTACTTC; cdr3_aa: CASSRPRNQGTQYF
v_call: TRBV6-5; clone_size: .; d_call: TRBD1; j_call: TRBJ1-1; cdr3_nt: TGTGCCAGCAGGGGGACAGTAAATGAAGCTTTCTTT; cdr3_aa: CASRGTVNEAFF
v_call: TRBV4-1; clone_size: .; d_call: .; j_call: TRBJ2-7; cdr3_nt: TGCGCCAGCAGCCAAACAGAATACTACGAGCAGTACTTC; cdr3_aa: CASSQTEYYEQYF
v_call: TRBV11-2; clone_size: .; d_call: TRBD2; j_call: TRBJ2-1; cdr3_nt: TGTGCCAGCAGCTTAGACCCCGGGACTAGAGGCCAGTTCTTC; cdr3_aa: CASSLDPGTRGQFF
v_call: TRBV2; clone_size: .; d_call: TRBD2; j_call: TRBJ2-1; cdr3_nt: TGTGCCAGCAGCTTCATGACTAGCCCCTGGAATGAGCAGTTCTTC; cdr3_aa: CASSFMTSPWNEQFF
v_call: TRBV2; clone_size: .; d_call: .; j_call: TRBJ1-2; cdr3_nt: TGTGCCAGCAGTGGCGGACAGAACAACTATGGCTACACCTTC; cdr3_aa: CASSGGQNNYGYTF
v_call: TRBV2; clone_size: .; d_call: TRBD1; j_call: TRBJ2-7; cdr3_nt: TGTGCCAGCAGGGGGGACAGGGGGTTCTACGAGCAGTACTTC; cdr3_aa: CASRGDRGFYEQYF
v_call: TRBV19; clone_size: once; d_call: .; j_call: TRBJ2-4; cdr3_nt: TGTGCCAGTATCGACGGGCCCGAAAACATTCAGTACTTC; cdr3_aa: CASIDGPENIQYF
v_call: TRBV18; clone_size: .; d_call: .; j_call: TRBJ1-4; cdr3_nt: TGTGCCAGCTCACCAGCTTCAGGGCGTAATGAAAAACTGTTTTTT; cdr3_aa: CASSPASGRNEKLFF
v_call: TRBV5-6; clone_size: .; d_call: .; j_call: TRBJ2-3; cdr3_nt: TGTGCCAGCAGCTTGGGGGCCAGCGTATATACGCAGTATTTT; cdr3_aa: CASSLGASVYTQYF
v_call: TRBV29-1; clone_size: .; d_call: TRBD1; j_call: TRBJ2-7; cdr3_nt: TGCAGCGTTCTCGTAGGGACAGCTTACGAGCAGTACTTC; cdr3_aa: CSVLVGTAYEQYF
v_call: TRBV2; clone_size: .; d_call: .; j_call: TRBJ2-7; cdr3_nt: TGTGCCAGCAGTGAAACAGGGAAGGTGTACTTC; cdr3_aa: CASSETGKVYF
v_call: TRBV18; clone_size: .; d_call: .; j_call: TRBJ2-5; cdr3_nt: TGTGCCAGCTCACCGCCGGGAGAACGAGAGACCCAGTACTTC; cdr3_aa: CASSPPGERETQYF
v_call: TRBV5-1; clone_size: once; d_call: .; j_call: TRBJ1-1; cdr3_nt: TGCGCCAGCAGCTTGGTCGGGGTTTCGAACACTGAAGCTTTCTTT; cdr3_aa: CASSLVGVSNTEAFF
v_call: TRBV20-1; clone_size: .; d_call: .; j_call: TRBJ1-3; cdr3_nt: TGCAGTGCTAGGGACGGAAACACCATATATTTT; cdr3_aa: CSARDGNTIYF
v_call: TRBV7-2; clone_size: .; d_call: TRBD2; j_call: TRBJ2-5; cdr3_nt: TGTGCCAGCAGCTTAGTAGCGGGTGGCCAAGAGACCCAGTACTTC; cdr3_aa: CASSLVAGGQETQYF
v_call: TRBV7-6; clone_size: .; d_call: .; j_call: TRBJ1-1; cdr3_nt: TGTGCCAGCAGCCCTACCGGGAACACTGAAGCTTTCTTT; cdr3_aa: CASSPTGNTEAFF
v_call: TRBV25-1; clone_size: .; d_call: .; j_call: TRBJ2-3; cdr3_nt: TGTGCCAGCAGTGAAGGGGGCCGGAGCACAGATACGCAGTATTTT; cdr3_aa: CASSEGGRSTDTQYF
v_call: TRBV7-9; clone_size: .; d_call: .; j_call: TRBJ1-1; cdr3_nt: TGTGCCAGCAGCTCGACCGGGGCAAGGGGGGTTGAAGCTTTCTTT; cdr3_aa: CASSSTGARGVEAFF
v_call: TRBV9; clone_size: .; d_call: TRBD1; j_call: TRBJ2-1; cdr3_nt: TGTGCCAGCAGCGGTCCTGGACAGGGAAGAAAGAATGAGCAGTTCTTC; cdr3_aa: CASSGPGQGRKNEQFF
v_call: TRBV11-2; clone_size: .; d_call: .; j_call: TRBJ1-1; cdr3_nt: TGTGCCAGCAGCTTAGGGGGACGGATGAACACTGAAGCTTTCTTT; cdr3_aa: CASSLGGRMNTEAFF
v_call: TRBV7-9; clone_size: .; d_call: .; j_call: TRBJ2-1; cdr3_nt: TGTGCCAGCAGCCCGCGCGGAGGAGGCAATGAGCAGTTCTTC; cdr3_aa: CASSPRGGGNEQFF
v_call: TRBV6-6; clone_size: .; d_call: .; j_call: TRBJ1-4; cdr3_nt: TGTGCCAGCTCCACGGGGGGAGGAGAAAAACTGTTTTTT; cdr3_aa: CASSTGGGEKLFF
v_call: TRBV2; clone_size: .; d_call: TRBD1; j_call: TRBJ1-5; cdr3_nt: TGTGCCAGCAGCGGACAGGGTTTGGGCAATCAGCCCCAGCATTTT; cdr3_aa: CASSGQGLGNQPQHF
v_call: TRBV7-2; clone_size: .; d_call: TRBD1; j_call: TRBJ2-2; cdr3_nt: TGTGCCAGCAGCCGACAGGGGGCGGCCGGGGAGCTGTTTTTT; cdr3_aa: CASSRQGAAGELFF
v_call: TRBV27; clone_size: .; d_call: TRBD2; j_call: TRBJ2-5; cdr3_nt: TGTGCCAGCAGTCCTCGGACTAGCGGGTGGGAAGAGACCCAGTACTTC; cdr3_aa: CASSPRTSGWEETQYF
v_call: TRBV9; clone_size: .; d_call: .; j_call: TRBJ2-7; cdr3_nt: TGTGCCAGCAGCGTAGCCCCGGGTGCCACCTACGAGCAGTACTTC; cdr3_aa: CASSVAPGATYEQYF
v_call: TRBV7-6; clone_size: .; d_call: .; j_call: TRBJ2-7; cdr3_nt: TGTGCCAGCAGCATCCGGGACCACTCCTACGAGCAGTACTTC; cdr3_aa: CASSIRDHSYEQYF